This T cell receptor (beta chain) is drawn from a study of T cells in Graves' hyperthyroidism and ophthalmopathy. Disease lasting under 3 months, a NOSPECS grade of at least 4, and a Clinical Activity Score of at least 3 were features of the ophthalmopathy patients. The germline V gene encodes CDR1 SGHTS and CDR2 YDEGEE. V was cut by 4 bases and J by 3 bases, with 13 bases left in between. The CDR3 loop spans 14 amino acids. This clonotype has just a few counts. RNA transcripts provided the source from which TCR beta CDR3 regions were amplified. In the first-round RT-PCR of the TCR CDR3, the HTBI primer set was used. Each CDR3 protein gets one entry after TCRdb re-called the multiplex PCR reads with MiXCR. The table has hundreds of thousands of distinct CDR3 sequences, more than 20% seen once.

The TCR originated in a man between 25 and 39 years old with Graves' ophthalmopathy. The chain carries TRBV5-8 and TRBJ1-1, with D uncertain. Source material: blood. The CDR3 nucleotides read TGTGCCAGCAGCCTGTTGGGGAGGGACACTGAAGCTTTCTTT. Translated: CASSLLGRDTEAFF.